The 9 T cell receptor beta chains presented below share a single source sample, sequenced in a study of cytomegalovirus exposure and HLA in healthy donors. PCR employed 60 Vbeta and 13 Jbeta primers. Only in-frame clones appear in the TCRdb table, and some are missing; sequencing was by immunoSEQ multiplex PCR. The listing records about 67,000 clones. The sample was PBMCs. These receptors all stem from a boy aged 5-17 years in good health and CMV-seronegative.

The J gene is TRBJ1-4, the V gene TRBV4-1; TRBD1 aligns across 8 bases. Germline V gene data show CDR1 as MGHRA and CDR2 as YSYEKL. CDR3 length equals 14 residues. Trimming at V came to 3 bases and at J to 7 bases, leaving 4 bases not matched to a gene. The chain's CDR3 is CASSQDRAGEKLFF. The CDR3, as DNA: TGCGCCAGCAGCCAGGACAGGGCGGGTGAAAAACTGTTTTTT.

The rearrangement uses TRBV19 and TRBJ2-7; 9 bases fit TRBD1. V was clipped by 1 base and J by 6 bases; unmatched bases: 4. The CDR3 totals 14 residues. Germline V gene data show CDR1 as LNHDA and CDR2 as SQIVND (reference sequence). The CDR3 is CASSIGQGVTEQYF. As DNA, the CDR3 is TGTGCCAGTAGTATAGGACAGGGGGTTACCGAGCAGTACTTC.

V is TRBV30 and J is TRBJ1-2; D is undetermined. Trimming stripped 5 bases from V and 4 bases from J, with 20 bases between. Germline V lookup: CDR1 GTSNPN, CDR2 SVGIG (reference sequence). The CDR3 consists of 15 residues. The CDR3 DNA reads TGTGCCTGGCAGAAATCAGACATCCTTACCTATGGCTACACCTTC. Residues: CAWQKSDILTYGYTF.

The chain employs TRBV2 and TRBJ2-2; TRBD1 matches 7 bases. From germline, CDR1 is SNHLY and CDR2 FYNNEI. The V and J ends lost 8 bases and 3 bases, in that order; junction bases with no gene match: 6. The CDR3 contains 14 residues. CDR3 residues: CASEGGEDTGELFF. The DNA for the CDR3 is TGTGCCAGCGAAGGGGGCGAGGACACCGGGGAGCTGTTTTTT.

As DNA, the CDR3 is TGTGCCAGCAGCGACCGGGGTCTTGAGCAGTTCTTC. The encoded protein is CASSDRGLEQFF. V usage is TRBV25-1 and J usage is TRBJ2-1; TRBD2 is a possible D gene (5 bases). Germline CDR1 reads MGHDK; CDR2 reads SYGVNS. The CDR3 runs to 12 residues. Trimming removed 6 bases at V and 9 bases at J, with 12 bases between.

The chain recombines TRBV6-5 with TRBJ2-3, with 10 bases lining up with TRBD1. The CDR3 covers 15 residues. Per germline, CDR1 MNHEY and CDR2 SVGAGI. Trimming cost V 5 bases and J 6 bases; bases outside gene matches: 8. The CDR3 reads CASSRDRGGSDTQYF. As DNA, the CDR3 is TGTGCCAGCAGTCGGGACAGGGGAGGTTCTGATACGCAGTATTTT.

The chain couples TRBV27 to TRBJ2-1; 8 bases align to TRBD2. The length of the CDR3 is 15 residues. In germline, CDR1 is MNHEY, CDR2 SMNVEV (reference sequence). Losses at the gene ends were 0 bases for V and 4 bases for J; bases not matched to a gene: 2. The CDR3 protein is CASSLSVAGYNEQFF. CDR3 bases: TGTGCCAGCAGTTTATCGGTAGCGGGGTACAATGAGCAGTTCTTC.

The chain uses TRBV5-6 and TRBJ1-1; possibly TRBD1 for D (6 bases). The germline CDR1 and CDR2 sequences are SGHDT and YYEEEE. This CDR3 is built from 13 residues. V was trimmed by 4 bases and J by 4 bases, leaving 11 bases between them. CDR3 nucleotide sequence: TGTGCCAGCAGCCCAGGGGTCCCCACTGAAGCTTTCTTT. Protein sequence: CASSPGVPTEAFF.

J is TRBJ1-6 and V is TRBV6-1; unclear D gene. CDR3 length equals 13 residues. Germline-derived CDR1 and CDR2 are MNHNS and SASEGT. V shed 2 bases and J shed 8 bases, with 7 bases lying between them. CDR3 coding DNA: TGTGCCAGCAGTGAATCTACTCATTCACCCCTCCACTTT. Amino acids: CASSESTHSPLHF.